One sample yielded the 16 T cell receptor beta chains listed below, sequenced in a study of blood T cell repertoires in COVID-19. Data came from immunoSEQ multiplex PCR; TCRdb stores just in-frame clones and leaves some out. The data contain roughly 100,000 clones, around 79% of them seen just once; the ten biggest clones take up under 25%. What was sequenced was peripheral blood. The receptors stem from a man between 65 and 85 years old with active or convalescent COVID-19.

The genes are TRBV5-1 and TRBJ2-3; TRBD2 matches 14 bases. The CDR3 has 15 amino acids. Losses at the gene ends were 4 bases for V and 9 bases for J; bases not matched to a gene: 7. Germline V gene lookup returns CDR1 SGHRS and CDR2 YFSETQ. The chain's CDR3 is CASSPMTSGGDTQYF. The CDR3 DNA follows: TGCGCCAGCAGCCCGATGACTAGCGGGGGGGACACGCAGTATTTT.

The J gene is TRBJ2-7, the V gene TRBV5-1, with D perhaps matching TRBD1 (5 bases). V was cut by 0 bases and J by 4 bases, with 8 bases left in between. This CDR3 region has 13 residues. Germline V lookup: CDR1 SGHRS, CDR2 YFSETQ. CDR3 sequence (DNA): TGCGCCAGCAGCTTGGAACAGGCTTACGAGCAGTACTTC. Translating it yields CASSLEQAYEQYF.

This chain links TRBV27 with TRBJ1-4; D gene unclear. The CDR3 extends over 15 amino acids. Germline V gives CDR1 MNHEY, CDR2 SMNVEV (reference sequence). The ends were cut back, 2 bases at V and 3 bases at J, with 10 bases in the middle. In DNA, the CDR3 is TGTGCCAGCAGTTTAAATCGTTTCCCTAATGAAAAACTGTTTTTT. Translation: CASSLNRFPNEKLFF. Together with reference TRBV27 and TRBJ1-4, the CDR3 gives the full variable domain: EAQVTQNPRYLITVTGKKLTVTCSQNMNHEYMSWYRQDPGLGLRQIYYSMNVEVTDKGDVPEGYKVSRKEKRNFPLILESPSPNQTSLYFCASSLNRFPNEKLFFGSGTQLSVL.

This clone turned up a few times. The chain employs TRBV10-2 and TRBJ2-7; tentative D call: TRBD1 (5 bases). The CDR3 is made up of 14 amino acids. Trimming took 3 bases from V and 2 from J, leaving 11 bases between them. Germline V CDR1 and CDR2: WSHSY, SAAADI. CDR3 in amino acids: CASSEAGPAYEQYF. The CDR3 nucleotides are TGCGCCAGCAGTGAAGCAGGGCCCGCCTACGAGCAGTACTTC.

V is TRBV9 and J is TRBJ2-1, with a tentative D call TRBD2 (6 bases). Germline CDR1 is SGDLS and CDR2 is YYNGEE. V lost 3 bases and J 6 bases, leaving 10 bases between the germline ends. The CDR3 spans 13 residues. The CDR3 region is CASSDGTRNEQFF. Here the CDR3 DNA reads TGTGCCAGCAGCGACGGGACTCGCAATGAGCAGTTCTTC.

The chain combines TRBV19 with TRBJ2-2; the match to TRBD2 covers 9 bases. This CDR3 region has 16 residues. Germline loops: CDR1 LNHDA, CDR2 SQIVND (reference sequence). The junction had 9 bases not matched to a gene; V was cut back by 5 bases and J by 5 bases. CDR3 bases: TGTGCCAGTAGTGTAGGTAGCGGGAGCCTGACCGGGGAGCTGTTTTTT. This codes for CASSVGSGSLTGELFF.

V usage is TRBV28 and J usage is TRBJ1-3, with a possible D match to TRBD1 (5 bases). Germline V gene data show CDR1 as MDHEN and CDR2 as SYDVKM. The CDR3 runs 16 residues. The germline V and J ends were trimmed by 3 bases and 2 bases, with 14 bases remaining between them. The CDR3 bases are TGTGCCAGCAGTTTTAGTTCGGCAGGGACTGGAAACACCATATATTTT. Translating it yields CASSFSSAGTGNTIYF.

The CDR3 loop reads CASSIGTSAGLTDTQYF. CDR3 in DNA: TGTGCCAGTAGTATAGGGACTAGCGCGGGACTGACAGATACGCAGTATTTT. This rearrangement joins TRBV19 to TRBJ2-3; the match to TRBD2 covers 9 bases. Germline V gene lookup returns CDR1 LNHDA and CDR2 SQIVND (reference sequence). V shed 1 base, J shed 3 bases, and the junction held 8 bases outside the gene matches. This CDR3 spans 17 amino acids.

This chain connects TRBV14 to TRBJ2-1, with a tentative D call TRBD2 (5 bases). This CDR3 is built from 16 residues. Trimming stripped 5 bases from V and 4 bases from J, with 18 bases between. Per the germline V gene, CDR1 is SGHDN and CDR2 is FVKESK. CDR3 sequence: CASSSRGGRSYNEQFF. The DNA for the CDR3 is TGTGCCAGCAGCTCCCGGGGTGGGCGGAGTTACAATGAGCAGTTCTTC.

The chain uses TRBV24-1 and TRBJ1-2; perhaps TRBD1 as D (6 bases). Germline V gene data show CDR1 as KGHDR and CDR2 as SFDVKD. Trimming pared 0 bases from V and 10 bases from J, leaving 17 bases between. The length of the CDR3 is 15 residues. The CDR3 here is CATSDLLGSRGAYTF. The CDR3 DNA reads as TGTGCCACCAGTGATTTGCTGGGGAGTCGGGGGGCCTACACCTTC.

The chain has TRBV11-2 and TRBJ2-7; 11 bases are shared with TRBD1. The J segment lost 2 bases and the V segment lost 5 bases, leaving 14 bases of the junction unmatched. Looked up from germline, CDR1 is SGHAT and CDR2 is FQNNGV. The CDR3 extends over 18 amino acids. The CDR3 here is CASSPLRRGQGEAYEQYF. CDR3 sequence (DNA): TGTGCCAGCAGCCCACTCAGGAGGGGACAGGGGGAGGCCTACGAGCAGTACTTC.

J is TRBJ1-2 and V is TRBV5-4, with D possibly matching TRBD1 (5 bases). The CDR3 length is 15 residues. V lost 2 bases, J lost 5 bases, and 16 bases lay in between. The V gene's germline CDR1 is SGHNT and CDR2 YYREEE (reference sequence). The CDR3 nucleotides are TGTGCCAGCAGCTTCCCTGAACGACAGTATTATGGCTACACCTTC. It codes for CASSFPERQYYGYTF.

This chain joins TRBV3-1 (or the pseudogene TRBV3-2) and TRBJ1-1, with a tentative D call TRBD1 (5 bases). This CDR3 region has 12 residues. Trimming removed 3 bases at V and 5 bases at J, with 7 bases between. Germline V gene lookup returns CDR1 LGHDT and CDR2 YNNKEL (reference sequence). The CDR3 sequence: CASSHRGTEAFF. CDR3 coding DNA: TGTGCCAGCAGCCACCGGGGGACTGAAGCTTTCTTT.

The chain employs TRBV5-1 and TRBJ1-1; a weak D match, TRBD1 (6 bases). The CDR3 contains 14 residues. In germline, CDR1 is SGHRS, CDR2 YFSETQ. V lost 4 bases to trimming and J lost 1 base, with 11 bases between them. As DNA, the CDR3 is TGCGCCAGCAGCGGGGACACCTCGAACACTGAAGCTTTCTTT. This encodes CASSGDTSNTEAFF.

In nucleotides, the CDR3 is TGTGCCACCAGTGATTCAGCCGGGACAGGGGTCTACAATGAGCAGTTCTTC. It specifies CATSDSAGTGVYNEQFF. The rearrangement uses TRBV24-1 and TRBJ2-1; 10 bases map to TRBD1. The ends lost 2 bases at V and 3 bases at J; junction bases unmatched: 6. Germline lookup yields CDR1 KGHDR and CDR2 SFDVKD. The CDR3 length is 17 residues.

The chain carries TRBV28 and TRBJ2-2; a possible D gene is TRBD2 (5 bases). V was pared by 8 bases and J by 8 bases, with 12 bases between. Germline CDR1 MDHEN, CDR2 SYDVKM. The CDR3 spans 12 residues. Here the CDR3 DNA reads TGTGCCAGCGGGGAGTCAAAGGGGGAGCTGTTTTTT. This sequence encodes CASGESKGELFF. Variable domain in full (rest from reference TRBV28 and TRBJ2-2): DVKVTQSSRYLVKRTGEKVFLECVQDMDHENMFWYRQDPGLGLRLIYFSYDVKMKEKGDIPEGYSVSREKKERFSLILESASTNQTSMYLCASGESKGELFFGEGSRLTVL.